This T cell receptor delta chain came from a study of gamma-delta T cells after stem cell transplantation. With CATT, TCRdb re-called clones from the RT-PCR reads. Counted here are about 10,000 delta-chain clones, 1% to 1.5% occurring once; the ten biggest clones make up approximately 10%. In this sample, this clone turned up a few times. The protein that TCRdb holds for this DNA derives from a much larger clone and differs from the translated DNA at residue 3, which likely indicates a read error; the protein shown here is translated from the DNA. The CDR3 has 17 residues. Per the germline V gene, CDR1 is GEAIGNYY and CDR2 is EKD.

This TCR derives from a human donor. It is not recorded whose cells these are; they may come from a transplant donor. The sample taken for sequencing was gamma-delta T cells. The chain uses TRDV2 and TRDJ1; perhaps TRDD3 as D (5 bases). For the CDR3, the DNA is TGTGCCCGTGACACCGTTCGGGGGGTTGATTTAGGCGATAAACTCATCTTT. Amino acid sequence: CARDTVRGVDLGDKLIF.